The 13 T cell receptor beta chains reported below all come from one sample, sequenced in a study of read filtering for tumor transcriptome and immune sequencing. This library used 300 to 450 ng RNA and molecular barcoded adaptors spanning alpha/delta and beta/gamma chains. A single record per CDR3 protein comes from TCRdb applying MiXCR to the reads. The data show more than 45,000 distinct CDR3 sequences, roughly an eighth seen once. Sequencing was performed on a population of CD138-negative cells sorted from bone marrow. The source of these receptors is a donor aged 40 or over with multiple myeloma.

On this clonotype: This clone may be a read error of a much larger clone one base away. The chain has TRBV20-1 and TRBJ2-7, with 8 bases fitting TRBD1. V trimming: 3 bases; J trimming: 5 bases; junction bases outside the gene matches: 9. The CDR3 sequence is 14 residues long. Per the germline V gene, CDR1 is DFQATT and CDR2 is SNEGSKA (reference sequence). CDR3 coding DNA: TGCAGTGCTAGCCGACAGGGGAAACTGAACGAGCAGTACTTC. Translation: CSASRQGKLNEQYF.

Worth noting for this clonotype: Compared with germline, one end of the junction differs, possibly owing to a read error. V gene TRBV20-1 combines with J gene TRBJ2-1; D remains unclear. The CDR3 is 14 amino acids. Germline V gene sequence: CDR1 DFQATT, CDR2 SNEGSKA (reference sequence). Here the CDR3 reads CSATLGPRANEQSF. The CDR3 nucleotides are TGCAGTGCTACGCTAGGGCCCCGAGCCAATGAGCAGTCCTTC.

There are many counts of this clonotype. The chain uses TRBV5-1 and TRBJ2-3; possible D gene TRBD2, 5 bases. The V gene's germline CDR1 is SGHRS and CDR2 YFSETQ. The CDR3 spans 14 residues. Trimming stripped 4 bases from V and 0 bases from J, with 9 bases between. The CDR3 nucleotides read TGCGCCAGCAGCGAGGGAAGGAGCACAGATACGCAGTATTTT. Translating it yields CASSEGRSTDTQYF.

On this clonotype itself: This may be a read error, as it is one base from a much larger clone. V and J are TRBV6-6 and TRBJ2-5; D gene unclear. The CDR3 has 14 residues. Germline values: CDR1 MNHNY, CDR2 SVGAGI (reference sequence). Trimming stripped 9 bases from V and 2 bases from J, with 16 bases between. The CDR3 region is CASTTSRRQETQYF. CDR3 nucleotides: TGTGCCAGTACCACAAGCCGTAGACAAGAGACCCAGTACTTC.

This clonotype appeared many times. This chain connects TRBV2 to TRBJ1-2, with 7 positions matching TRBD1. The germline V gene has CDR1 SNHLY and CDR2 FYNNEI. V trimming: 2 bases; J trimming: 1 base; junction bases outside the gene matches: 4. The CDR3 is made up of 15 amino acids. The CDR3 sequence: CASSERGQLNYGYTF. The CDR3 DNA is TGTGCCAGCAGTGAACGGGGACAGCTTAACTATGGCTACACCTTC. The whole variable domain, remainder taken from reference TRBV2 and TRBJ1-2, is EPEVTQTPSHQVTQMGQEVILRCVPISNHLYFYWYRQILGQKVEFLVSFYNNEISEKSEIFDDQFSVERPDGSNFTLKIRSTKLEDSAMYFCASSERGQLNYGYTFGSGTRLTVV.

In this sample, this clonotype turned up many times. The chain is built from TRBV4-1 and TRBJ1-1; D is perhaps TRBD1 (6 bases). The CDR3 is 15 amino acids. V was clipped by 3 bases and J by 5 bases, with 16 bases between them. Germline values: CDR1 MGHRA, CDR2 YSYEKL. CDR3 nucleotide sequence: TGCGCCAGCAGCCATATGAACAGGGTCATGACTGAAGCTTTCTTT. As protein: CASSHMNRVMTEAFF.

In regard to this clonotype: The conserved final phenylalanine or tryptophan is absent from the CDR3, which likely points to a read error. The chain has TRBV7-9 and TRBJ2-5, with 7 bases fitting TRBD1. Per the germline V gene, CDR1 is SEHNR and CDR2 is FQNEAQ (reference sequence). Trimming at V came to 5 bases and at J to 5 bases, leaving 8 bases not matched to a gene. The CDR3 runs 14 residues. DNA of the CDR3: TGTGCCAGCAGCCAGACAGGGAGTCCTGAGACCCAGTACCTC. This sequence encodes CASSQTGSPETQYL.

This clonotype was seen a handful of times. This could be a read error, since a much larger clone is one nucleotide away. The J gene is TRBJ2-5, the V gene TRBV7-2; 7 bases are a match to TRBD1. Trimming removed 8 bases from V and 5 bases from J; junction bases left unmatched: 8. This CDR3 is built from 13 residues. CDR1 SGHTA and CDR2 FQGNSA come from the germline V gene. The CDR3 is CASQGQMAETQYF. The DNA of the CDR3 is TGTGCCAGCCAGGGACAGATGGCGGAGACCCAGTACTTC.

Ten or more counts support this clonotype. The J gene is TRBJ2-1, the V gene TRBV6-2 or TRBV6-3, with D possibly TRBD2 on 5 matching bases. Germline CDR1 reads MNHEY; CDR2 reads SVGEGT. There are 14 residues in the CDR3. Trimming left V 2 bases short and J 5 bases short, with 10 bases between. The DNA for the CDR3 is TGTGCCAGCAGTTACGACTATACGGACAATGAGCAGTTCTTC. Protein: CASSYDYTDNEQFF.

Many counts were recorded for this clonotype. The rearrangement joins TRBV29-1 to TRBJ1-1; the match to TRBD1 covers 8 bases. The CDR3 runs to 10 residues. Germline lookup yields CDR1 SQVTM and CDR2 ANQGSEA. With 6 bases clipped from V and 11 bases from J, the junction kept 5 bases outside the gene matches. CDR3 region: CSVLQGGAFF. The CDR3 coding sequence is TGCAGCGTCCTACAGGGGGGCGCTTTCTTT.

This clonotype was found many times. The V gene is TRBV5-6, the J gene TRBJ2-7; no definite D call. This CDR3 has 11 residues. Trimming stripped 3 bases from V and 5 bases from J, with 6 bases between. From germline, CDR1 is SGHDT and CDR2 YYEEEE. In DNA form, the CDR3 reads TGTGCCAGCAGCTCCGACAACGAGCAGTACTTC. This translates into CASSSDNEQYF.

In its sample, this clonotype was seen a few times. The chain combines TRBV20-1 with TRBJ2-1; D possibly matches TRBD1 or TRBD2 (7 bases each). The CDR3 is 17 residues long. V dropped 0 bases and J dropped 1 base, with 16 bases sitting between them. Germline V gene sequence: CDR1 DFQATT, CDR2 SNEGSKA (reference sequence). The CDR3: CSARDLQGGISYNEQFF. The CDR3 coding sequence is TGCAGTGCTAGAGATCTCCAGGGGGGGATATCCTACAATGAGCAGTTCTTC.

Ten or more counts support this clonotype. V gene TRBV5-1 combines with J gene TRBJ1-5; 8 bases line up with TRBD1. Germline CDR1 is SGHRS and CDR2 is YFSETQ. Germline trimming cut 4 bases from V and 4 bases from J; bases unmatched to any gene: 7. The CDR3 extends over 15 amino acids. The CDR3 sequence is CASSQTGGINQPQHF. The CDR3 nucleotides read TGCGCCAGCAGCCAAACAGGGGGAATTAATCAGCCCCAGCATTTT.